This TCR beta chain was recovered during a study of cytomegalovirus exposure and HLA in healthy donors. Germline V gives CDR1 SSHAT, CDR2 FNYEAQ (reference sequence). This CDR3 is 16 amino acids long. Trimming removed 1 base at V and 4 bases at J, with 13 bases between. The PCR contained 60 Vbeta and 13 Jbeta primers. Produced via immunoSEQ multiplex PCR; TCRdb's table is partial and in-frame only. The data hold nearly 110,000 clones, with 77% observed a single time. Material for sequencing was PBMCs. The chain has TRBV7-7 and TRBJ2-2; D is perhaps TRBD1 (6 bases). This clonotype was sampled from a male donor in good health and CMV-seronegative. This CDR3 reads CASSLGNTGSTGELFF. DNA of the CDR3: TGTGCCAGCAGCTTAGGGAATACAGGGAGCACCGGGGAGCTGTTTTTT.